This entry is about one T cell receptor (beta chain). What it recognizes is unknown. Only in-frame clones appear in the TCRdb table, and some are missing; sequencing was by immunoSEQ multiplex PCR. The table has 40,000 to 45,000 clones, 65% to 90% seen once. The sample comes from a study of a mutant IDH1 vaccine in newly diagnosed glioma. Germline V CDR1 and CDR2: MNHNS, SASEGT. CDR3 length: 15 amino acids. The V segment lost 3 bases and the J segment 7 bases; nucleotides outside the gene matches: 6. Indicated time point: week 35, safety follow-up. One vaccine dose held 300 ug of mutant IDH1 20-mer peptide and came with topical imiquimod.

The chain couples TRBV6-1 to TRBJ1-5, with 10 nucleotides matching TRBD1. Sequenced here: PBMCs, sampled from a glioma patient whose treatment included an IDH1 peptide vaccine. The receptor's source is a woman in her forties or fifties with glioma. The CDR3 loop reads CASSDPGTGAQPQHF. The CDR3 nucleotides are TGTGCCAGCAGTGACCCGGGGACAGGGGCCCAGCCCCAGCATTTT.